The entry below gives a single TCR beta chain sequence along with its context. Its antigen is not identified. The primer mix had 60 Vbeta and 13 Jbeta primers. Sequencing was performed with immunoSEQ multiplex PCR; in TCRdb, only in-frame clones are kept and a portion is missing. Among about 110,000 clones listed, under 90% were seen once. The germline V gene encodes CDR1 SGHDT and CDR2 YYEEEE. This CDR3 comprises 11 residues. V was shortened by 2 bases and J by 5 bases, with 5 bases between the two germline ends. The data belong to a study of cytomegalovirus exposure and HLA in healthy donors. Study background: The Caucasian-associated ancestry cluster held 65% to 90% of 350 to 450 genotyped donors. General study findings and limits: It was assumed in the presence/absence analyses that sequencing depth was roughly uniform across donors. Published work reported that the classifier diagnosed cytomegalovirus status with high specificity and sensitivity. Associated with HLA alleles at 0.05 false discovery rate in a later analysis were around 15,000 TCR beta sequences.

The receptor comes from a woman aged 25 to 39 in good health and CMV-seronegative. The sequencing input was PBMCs. The rearrangement joins TRBV5-6 to TRBJ2-7; D gene unclear. Here the CDR3 DNA reads TGTGCCAGCAGCTTCCTCCACGAGCAGTACTTC. Amino acid sequence: CASSFLHEQYF.